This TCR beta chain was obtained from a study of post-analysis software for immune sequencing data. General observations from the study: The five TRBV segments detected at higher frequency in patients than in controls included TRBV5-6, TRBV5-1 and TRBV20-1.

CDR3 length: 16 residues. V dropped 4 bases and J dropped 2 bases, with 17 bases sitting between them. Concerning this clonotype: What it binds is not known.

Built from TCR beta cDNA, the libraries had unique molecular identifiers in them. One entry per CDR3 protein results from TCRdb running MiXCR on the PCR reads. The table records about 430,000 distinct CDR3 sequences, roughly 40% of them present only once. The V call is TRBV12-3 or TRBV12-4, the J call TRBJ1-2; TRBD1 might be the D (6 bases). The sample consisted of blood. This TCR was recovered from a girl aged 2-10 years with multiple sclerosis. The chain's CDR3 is CASSWGTDRPNYGYTF. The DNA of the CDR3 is TGTGCCAGCAGTTGGGGGACGGACAGACCAAACTATGGCTACACCTTC.